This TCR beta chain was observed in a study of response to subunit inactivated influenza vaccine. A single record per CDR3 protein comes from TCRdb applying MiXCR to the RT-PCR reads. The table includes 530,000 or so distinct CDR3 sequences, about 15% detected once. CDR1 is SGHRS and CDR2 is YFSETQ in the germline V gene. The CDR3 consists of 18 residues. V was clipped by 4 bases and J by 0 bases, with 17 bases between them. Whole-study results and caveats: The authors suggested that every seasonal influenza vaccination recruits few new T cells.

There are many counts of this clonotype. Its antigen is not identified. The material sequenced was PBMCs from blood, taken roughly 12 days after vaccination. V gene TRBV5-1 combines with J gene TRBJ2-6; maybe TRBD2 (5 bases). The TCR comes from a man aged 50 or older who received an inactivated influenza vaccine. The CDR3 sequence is CASSTPGIRFSGANVLTF. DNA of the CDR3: TGCGCCAGCAGCACACCGGGAATCCGATTCTCTGGGGCCAACGTCCTGACTTTC.